This T cell receptor beta chain derives from a study of control samples from healthy donors and cancer patients. Sequenced by immunoSEQ multiplex PCR; TCRdb stores in-frame clones only, minus some. Of around 30,000 clones detected, approximately 85% appear once; the ten largest clones hold around 7.1%. Trimming left V 1 base short and J 9 bases short, with 7 bases between. CDR3 length: 12 amino acids. This sequence originates from a woman aged 55-75 years with head and neck cancer. Material for sequencing was PBMCs. This chain connects TRBV12-3 or TRBV12-4 to TRBJ1-5; D gene uncertain. CDR3 sequence: CASSLDFGPQHF. CDR3 sequence (DNA): TGTGCCAGCAGTTTAGATTTTGGGCCCCAGCATTTT.